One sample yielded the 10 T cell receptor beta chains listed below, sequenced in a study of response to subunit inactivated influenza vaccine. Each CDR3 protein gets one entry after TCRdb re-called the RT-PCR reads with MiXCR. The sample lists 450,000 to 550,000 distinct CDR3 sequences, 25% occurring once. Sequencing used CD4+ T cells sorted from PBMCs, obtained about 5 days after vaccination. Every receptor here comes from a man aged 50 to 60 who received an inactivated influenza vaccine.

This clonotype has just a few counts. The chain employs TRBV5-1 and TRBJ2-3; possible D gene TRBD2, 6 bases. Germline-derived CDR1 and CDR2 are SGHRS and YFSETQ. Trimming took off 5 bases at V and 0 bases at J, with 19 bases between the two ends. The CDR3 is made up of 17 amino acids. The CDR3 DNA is TGCGCCAGCAGTCCCCACACCCGGGGGACTAGCACAGATACGCAGTATTTT. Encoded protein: CASSPHTRGTSTDTQYF. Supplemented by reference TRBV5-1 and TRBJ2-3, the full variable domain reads KAGVTQTPRYLIKTRGQQVTLSCSPISGHRSVSWYQQTPGQGLQFLFEYFSETQRNKGNFPGRFSGRQFSNSRSEMNVSTLELGDSALYLCASSPHTRGTSTDTQYFGPGTRLTVL.

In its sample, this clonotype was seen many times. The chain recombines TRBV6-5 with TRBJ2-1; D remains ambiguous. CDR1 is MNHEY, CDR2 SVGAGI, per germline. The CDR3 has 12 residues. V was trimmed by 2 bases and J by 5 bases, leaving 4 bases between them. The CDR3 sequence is CASSYIHNEQFF. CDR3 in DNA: TGTGCCAGCAGTTACATCCACAATGAGCAGTTCTTC.

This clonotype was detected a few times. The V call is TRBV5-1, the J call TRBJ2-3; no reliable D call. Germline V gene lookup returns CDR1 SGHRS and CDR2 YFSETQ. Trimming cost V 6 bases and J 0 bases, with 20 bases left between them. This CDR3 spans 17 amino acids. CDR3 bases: TGCGCCAGCACCCCCGGGCCCAGGTACTTTAGCACAGATACGCAGTATTTT. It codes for CASTPGPRYFSTDTQYF.

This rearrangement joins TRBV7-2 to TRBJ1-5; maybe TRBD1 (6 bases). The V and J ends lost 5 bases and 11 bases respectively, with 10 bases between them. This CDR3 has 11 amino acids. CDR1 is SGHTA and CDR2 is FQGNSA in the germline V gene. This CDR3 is CASSLNRAQHF. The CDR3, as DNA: TGTGCCAGCAGCCTAAACAGGGCCCAGCATTTT.

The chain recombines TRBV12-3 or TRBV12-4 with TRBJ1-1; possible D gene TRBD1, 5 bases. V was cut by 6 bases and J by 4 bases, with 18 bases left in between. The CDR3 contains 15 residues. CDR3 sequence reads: CASSPGTYRGTEAFF. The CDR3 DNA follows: TGTGCCAGCAGCCCTGGGACTTATCGGGGCACTGAAGCTTTCTTT.

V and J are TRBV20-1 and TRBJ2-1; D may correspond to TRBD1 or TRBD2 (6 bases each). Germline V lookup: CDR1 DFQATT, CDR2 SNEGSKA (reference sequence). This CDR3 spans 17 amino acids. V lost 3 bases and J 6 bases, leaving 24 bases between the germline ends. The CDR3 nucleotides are TGCAGTGCTAGGAGTGACGGGAGTTACAAAGGGGGCAATGAGCAGTTCTTC. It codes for CSARSDGSYKGGNEQFF.

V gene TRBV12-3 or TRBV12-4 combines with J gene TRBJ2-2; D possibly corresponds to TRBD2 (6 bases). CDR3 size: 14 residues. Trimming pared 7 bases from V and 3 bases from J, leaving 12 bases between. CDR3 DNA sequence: TGTGCCAGCACCATCCGGGGGTACACCGGGGAGCTGTTTTTT. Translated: CASTIRGYTGELFF.

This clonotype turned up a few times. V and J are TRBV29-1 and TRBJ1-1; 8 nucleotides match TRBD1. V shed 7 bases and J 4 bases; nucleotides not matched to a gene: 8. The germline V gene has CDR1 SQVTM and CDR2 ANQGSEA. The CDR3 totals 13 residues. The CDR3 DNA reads TGCAGCGCCGGACAGGGCAAGGGCACTGAAGCTTTCTTT. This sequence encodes CSAGQGKGTEAFF.

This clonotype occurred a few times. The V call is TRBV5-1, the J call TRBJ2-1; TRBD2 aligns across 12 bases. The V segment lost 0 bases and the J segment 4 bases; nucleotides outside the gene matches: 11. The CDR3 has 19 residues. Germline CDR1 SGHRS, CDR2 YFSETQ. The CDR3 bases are TGCGCCAGCAGCTTGGTCGCTAGCGGGAGGGCCCGTATGTACAATGAGCAGTTCTTC. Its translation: CASSLVASGRARMYNEQFF.

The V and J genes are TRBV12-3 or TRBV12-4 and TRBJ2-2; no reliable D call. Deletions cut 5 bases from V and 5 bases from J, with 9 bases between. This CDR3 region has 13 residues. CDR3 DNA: TGTGCCAGCAGTATGGACCTAACCGGGGAGCTGTTTTTT. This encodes CASSMDLTGELFF.